The 5 T cell receptor beta chains in this list originate from one sample, sequenced in a study of blood T cell repertoires in COVID-19. Data came from immunoSEQ multiplex PCR; TCRdb stores just in-frame clones and leaves some out. The sample gives approximately 200,000 clones, about 83% of which show up once; more than 7.5% is in the top ten. Sequencing was done on a sample of PBMCs or T cells enriched from blood (not recorded which). These receptors all come from a woman in her 30s who had recovered from COVID-19.

The rearrangement joins TRBV11-2 to TRBJ2-3; D is ambiguous. V was trimmed by 4 bases and J by 8 bases, leaving 10 bases between them. The CDR3 runs 12 residues. Per germline, CDR1 SGHAT and CDR2 FQNNGV. The CDR3 DNA follows: TGTGCCAGCAGCTCGGTCGAGAGTACGCAGTATTTT. Residues: CASSSVESTQYF.

This chain uses TRBV5-6 with TRBJ2-1; D gene unclear. The germline CDR1 and CDR2 sequences are SGHDT and YYEEEE. The CDR3 totals 12 residues. Trimming shortened V by 0 bases and J by 5 bases, and 3 bases separated the two germline ends. This chain's CDR3 is CASSLANNEQFF. The CDR3 DNA is TGTGCCAGCAGCTTGGCCAACAATGAGCAGTTCTTC.

The chain recombines TRBV6-1 with TRBJ1-1, with TRBD1 as a possible D gene (6 bases). The V end was cut by 3 bases, the J end by 2 bases, with 10 bases between. The germline CDR1 and CDR2 sequences are MNHNS and SASEGT. The CDR3 is 14 residues long. This chain's CDR3 is CASSEGDTNTEAFF. CDR3 in DNA: TGTGCCAGCAGTGAGGGGGACACAAACACTGAAGCTTTCTTT.

The chain joins TRBV28 to TRBJ2-2; unclear D gene. The CDR3 contains 12 residues. The V gene lost 6 bases and the J gene lost 7 bases, with 9 bases spanning the gap. Germline CDR1 reads MDHEN; CDR2 reads SYDVKM. In nucleotides, the CDR3 is TGTGCCAGCAGCCTATATAGCGGGGAGCTGTTTTTT. Translated, it gives CASSLYSGELFF.

J is TRBJ2-2 and V is TRBV7-3; 8 nucleotides align to TRBD2. The CDR3 extends over 15 amino acids. Germline values: CDR1 SGHTA, CDR2 FQGTGA. V was pared by 8 bases and J by 5 bases, with 10 bases of the junction left unmatched. CDR3 in amino acids: CASGMSGSGTGELFF. The CDR3 region has the DNA TGTGCCAGCGGGATGAGCGGGAGCGGTACCGGGGAGCTGTTTTTT.